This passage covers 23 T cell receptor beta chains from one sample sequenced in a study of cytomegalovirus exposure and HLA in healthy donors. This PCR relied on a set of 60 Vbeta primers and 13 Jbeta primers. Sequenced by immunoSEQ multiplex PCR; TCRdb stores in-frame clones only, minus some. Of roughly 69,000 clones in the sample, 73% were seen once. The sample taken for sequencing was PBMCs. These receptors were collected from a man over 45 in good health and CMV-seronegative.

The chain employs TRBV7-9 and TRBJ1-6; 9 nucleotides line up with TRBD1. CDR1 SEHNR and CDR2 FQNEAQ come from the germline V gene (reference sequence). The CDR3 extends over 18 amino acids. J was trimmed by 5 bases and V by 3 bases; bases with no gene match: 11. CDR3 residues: CASSLGPVGDRDNSPLHF. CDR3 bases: TGTGCCAGCAGCTTGGGCCCCGTAGGGGACAGGGATAATTCACCCCTCCACTTT.

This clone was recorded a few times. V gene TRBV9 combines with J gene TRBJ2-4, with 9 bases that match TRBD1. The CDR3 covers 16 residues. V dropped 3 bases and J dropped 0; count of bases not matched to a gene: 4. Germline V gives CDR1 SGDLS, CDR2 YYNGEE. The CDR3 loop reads CASSGGQGLAKNIQYF. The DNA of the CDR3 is TGTGCCAGCAGCGGAGGACAGGGGTTAGCCAAAAACATTCAGTACTTC.

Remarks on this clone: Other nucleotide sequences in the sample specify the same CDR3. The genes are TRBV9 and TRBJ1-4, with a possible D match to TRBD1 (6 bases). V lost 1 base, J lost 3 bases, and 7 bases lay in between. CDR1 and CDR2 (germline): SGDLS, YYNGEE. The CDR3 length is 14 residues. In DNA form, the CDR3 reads TGTGCCAGCAGCGTACAGGGGTCTAATGAAAAACTGTTTTTT. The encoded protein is CASSVQGSNEKLFF.

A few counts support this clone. DNA of the CDR3: TGTGCCAGCAGCTTAGGTTGGGAGGAGCAGTACTTC. This gives the protein CASSLGWEEQYF. This chain uses TRBV7-6 with TRBJ2-7; weak D call: TRBD2 (5 bases). CDR1 is SGHVS and CDR2 is FNYEAQ in the germline V gene. The V gene lost 1 base and the J gene lost 7 bases, with 8 bases spanning the gap. The CDR3 has 12 amino acids.

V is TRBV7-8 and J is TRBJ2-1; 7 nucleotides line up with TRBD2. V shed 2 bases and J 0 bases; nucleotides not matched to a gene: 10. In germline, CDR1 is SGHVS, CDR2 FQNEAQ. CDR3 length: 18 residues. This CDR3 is CASSLPMTSQSSYNEQFF. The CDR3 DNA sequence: TGTGCCAGCAGCTTACCGATGACTAGCCAAAGCTCCTACAATGAGCAGTTCTTC. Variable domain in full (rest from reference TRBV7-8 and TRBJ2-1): GAGVSQSPRYKVAKRGQDVALRCDPISGHVSLFWYQQALGQGPEFLTYFQNEAQLDKSGLPSDRFFAERPEGSVSTLKIQRTQQEDSAVYLCASSLPMTSQSSYNEQFFGPGTRLTVL.

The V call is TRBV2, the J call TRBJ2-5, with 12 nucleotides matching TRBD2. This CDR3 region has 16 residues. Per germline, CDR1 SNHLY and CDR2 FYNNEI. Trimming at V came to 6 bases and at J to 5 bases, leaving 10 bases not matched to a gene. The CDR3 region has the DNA TGTGCCAGCAGCCCCCGACTAGCGGGGGATAGGGAGACCCAGTACTTC. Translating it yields CASSPRLAGDRETQYF. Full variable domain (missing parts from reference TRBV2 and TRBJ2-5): EPEVTQTPSHQVTQMGQEVILRCVPISNHLYFYWYRQILGQKVEFLVSFYNNEISEKSEIFDDQFSVERPDGSNFTLKIRSTKLEDSAMYFCASSPRLAGDRETQYFGPGTRLLVL.

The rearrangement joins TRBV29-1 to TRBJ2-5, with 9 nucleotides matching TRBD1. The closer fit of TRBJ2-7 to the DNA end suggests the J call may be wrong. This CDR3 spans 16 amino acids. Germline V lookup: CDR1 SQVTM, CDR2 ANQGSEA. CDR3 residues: CSVAIYGQGRYYEQYF. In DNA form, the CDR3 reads TGCAGCGTTGCAATCTATGGACAGGGGCGTTACTACGAGCAGTACTTC.

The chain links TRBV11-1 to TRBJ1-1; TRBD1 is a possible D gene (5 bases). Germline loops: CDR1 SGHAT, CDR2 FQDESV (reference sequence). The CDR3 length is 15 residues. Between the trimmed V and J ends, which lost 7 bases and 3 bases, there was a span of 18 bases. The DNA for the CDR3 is TGTGCCAGCACTCCAGGGCGTTTCAAAGACACTGAAGCTTTCTTT. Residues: CASTPGRFKDTEAFF. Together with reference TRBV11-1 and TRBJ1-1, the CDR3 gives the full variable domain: EAEVAQSPRYKITEKSQAVAFWCDPISGHATLYWYRQILGQGPELLVQFQDESVVDDSQLPKDRFSAERLKGVDSTLKIQPAELGDSAMYLCASTPGRFKDTEAFFGQGTRLTVV.

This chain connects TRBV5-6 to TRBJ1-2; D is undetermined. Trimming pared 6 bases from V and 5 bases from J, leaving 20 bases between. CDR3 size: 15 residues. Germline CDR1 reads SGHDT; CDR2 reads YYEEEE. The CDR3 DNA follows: TGTGCCAGCACCCCCTTGGGCACGCTTGAATATGGCTACACCTTC. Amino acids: CASTPLGTLEYGYTF.

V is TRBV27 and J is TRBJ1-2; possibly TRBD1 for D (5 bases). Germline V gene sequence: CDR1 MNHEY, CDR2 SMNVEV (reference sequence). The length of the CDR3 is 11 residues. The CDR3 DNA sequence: TGTGCAATCGGGACTTCCTATGGCTACACCTTC. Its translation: CAIGTSYGYTF.

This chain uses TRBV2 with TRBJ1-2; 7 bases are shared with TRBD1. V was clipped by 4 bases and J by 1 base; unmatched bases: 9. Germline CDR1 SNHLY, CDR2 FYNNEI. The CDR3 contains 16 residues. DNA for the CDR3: TGTGCCAGCAGTGTTAATTCGGCAGGGGGTAACTATGGCTACACCTTC. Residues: CASSVNSAGGNYGYTF.

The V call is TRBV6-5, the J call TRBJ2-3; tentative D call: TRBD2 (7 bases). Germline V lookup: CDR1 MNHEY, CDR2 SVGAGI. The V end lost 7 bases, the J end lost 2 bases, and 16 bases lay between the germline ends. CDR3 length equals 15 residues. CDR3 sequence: CASTKGGGPTDTQYF. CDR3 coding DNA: TGTGCCAGCACCAAAGGGGGGGGACCCACAGATACGCAGTATTTT.

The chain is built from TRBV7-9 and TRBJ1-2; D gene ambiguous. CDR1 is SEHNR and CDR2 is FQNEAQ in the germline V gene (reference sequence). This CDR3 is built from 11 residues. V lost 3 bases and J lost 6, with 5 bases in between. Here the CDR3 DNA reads TGTGCCAGCAGCTTGAGCCATGGCTACACCTTC. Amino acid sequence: CASSLSHGYTF.

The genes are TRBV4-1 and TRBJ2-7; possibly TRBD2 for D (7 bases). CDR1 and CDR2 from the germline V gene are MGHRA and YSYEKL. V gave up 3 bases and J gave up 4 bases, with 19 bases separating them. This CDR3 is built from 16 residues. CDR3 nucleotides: TGCGCCAGCAGCCAGCAGGGTGGGGGGGGGCAATACGAGCAGTACTTC. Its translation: CASSQQGGGGQYEQYF.

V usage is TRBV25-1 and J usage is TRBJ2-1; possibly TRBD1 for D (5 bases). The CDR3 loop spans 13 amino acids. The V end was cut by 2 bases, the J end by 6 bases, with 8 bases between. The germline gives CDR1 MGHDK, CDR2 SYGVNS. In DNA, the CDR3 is TGTGCCAGCAGTGAAGGGGCAGGCAATGAGCAGTTCTTC. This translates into CASSEGAGNEQFF.

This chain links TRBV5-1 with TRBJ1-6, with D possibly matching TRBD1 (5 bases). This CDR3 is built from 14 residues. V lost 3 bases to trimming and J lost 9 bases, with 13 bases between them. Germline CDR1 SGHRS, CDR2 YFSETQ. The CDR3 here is CASSSGDGSSPLHF. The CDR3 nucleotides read TGCGCCAGCAGCTCGGGGGACGGAAGTTCACCCCTCCACTTT.

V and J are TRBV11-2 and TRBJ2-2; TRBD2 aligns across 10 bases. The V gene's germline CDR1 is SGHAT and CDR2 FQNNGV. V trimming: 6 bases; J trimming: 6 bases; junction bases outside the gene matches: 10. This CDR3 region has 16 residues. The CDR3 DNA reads TGTGCCAGCAGGCTTAGCGGGGGGACTGGGCCCGGGGAGCTGTTTTTT. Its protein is CASRLSGGTGPGELFF.

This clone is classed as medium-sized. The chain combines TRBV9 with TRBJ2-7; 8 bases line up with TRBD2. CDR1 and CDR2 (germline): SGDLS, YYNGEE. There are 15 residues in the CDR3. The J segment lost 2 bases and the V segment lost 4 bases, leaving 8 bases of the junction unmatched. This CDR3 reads CASSPHAGGAYEQYF. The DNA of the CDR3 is TGTGCCAGCAGCCCCCACGCGGGGGGCGCCTACGAGCAGTACTTC.

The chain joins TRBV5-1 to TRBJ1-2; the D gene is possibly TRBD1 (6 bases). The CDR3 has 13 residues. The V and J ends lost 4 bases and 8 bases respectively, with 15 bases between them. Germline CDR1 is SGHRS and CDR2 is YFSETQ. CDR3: CASSSGGAEGYTF. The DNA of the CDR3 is TGCGCCAGCAGCAGCGGGGGGGCGGAAGGCTACACCTTC.

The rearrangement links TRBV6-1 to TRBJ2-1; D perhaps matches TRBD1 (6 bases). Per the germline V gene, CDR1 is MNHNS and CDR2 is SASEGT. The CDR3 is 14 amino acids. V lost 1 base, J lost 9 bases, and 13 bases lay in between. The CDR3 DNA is TGTGCCAGCAGTGAAGGGACACAGGGTGGTGAGCAGTTCTTC. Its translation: CASSEGTQGGEQFF.

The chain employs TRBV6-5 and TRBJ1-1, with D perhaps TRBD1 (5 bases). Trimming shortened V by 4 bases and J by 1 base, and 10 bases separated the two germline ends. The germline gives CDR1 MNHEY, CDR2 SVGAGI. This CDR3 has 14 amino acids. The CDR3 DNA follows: TGTGCCAGCAGTTGGACACCAAGGAACACTGAAGCTTTCTTT. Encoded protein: CASSWTPRNTEAFF.

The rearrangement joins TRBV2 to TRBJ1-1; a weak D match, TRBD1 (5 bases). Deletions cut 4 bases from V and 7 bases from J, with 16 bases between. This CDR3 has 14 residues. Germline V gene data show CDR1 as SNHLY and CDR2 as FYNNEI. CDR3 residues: CASSAPRGGGEAFF. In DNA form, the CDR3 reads TGTGCCAGCAGTGCCCCACGGGGCGGGGGTGAAGCTTTCTTT.

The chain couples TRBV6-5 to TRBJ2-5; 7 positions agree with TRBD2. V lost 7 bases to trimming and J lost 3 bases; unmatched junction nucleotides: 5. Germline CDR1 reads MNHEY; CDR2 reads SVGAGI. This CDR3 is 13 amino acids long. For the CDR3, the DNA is TGTGCCAGCAAGCGGGGCTTGAAAGAGACCCAGTACTTC. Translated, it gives CASKRGLKETQYF.